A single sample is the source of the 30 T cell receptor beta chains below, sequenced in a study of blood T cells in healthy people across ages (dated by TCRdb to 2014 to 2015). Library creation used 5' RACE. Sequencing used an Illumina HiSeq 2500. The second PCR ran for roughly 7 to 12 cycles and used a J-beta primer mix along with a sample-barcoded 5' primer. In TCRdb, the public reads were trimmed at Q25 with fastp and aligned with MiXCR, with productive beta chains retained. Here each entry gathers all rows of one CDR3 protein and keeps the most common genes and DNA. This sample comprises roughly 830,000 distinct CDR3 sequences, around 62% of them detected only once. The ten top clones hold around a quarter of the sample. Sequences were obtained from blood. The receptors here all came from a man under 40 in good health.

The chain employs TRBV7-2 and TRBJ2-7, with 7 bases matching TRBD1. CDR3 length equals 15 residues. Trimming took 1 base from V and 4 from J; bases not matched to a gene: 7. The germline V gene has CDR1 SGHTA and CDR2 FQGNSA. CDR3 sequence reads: CASSLGAGTAYEQYF. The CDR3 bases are TGTGCCAGCAGCTTAGGGGCCGGGACAGCATACGAGCAGTACTTC.

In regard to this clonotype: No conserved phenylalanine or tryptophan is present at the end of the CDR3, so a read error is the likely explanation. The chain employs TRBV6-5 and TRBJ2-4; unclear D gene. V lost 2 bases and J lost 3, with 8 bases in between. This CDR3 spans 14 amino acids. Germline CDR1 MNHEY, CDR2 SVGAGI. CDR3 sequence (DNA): TGTGCCAGCAGTTACGATGGTCTCAAAAACATTCAGTACTAC. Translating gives CASSYDGLKNIQYY.

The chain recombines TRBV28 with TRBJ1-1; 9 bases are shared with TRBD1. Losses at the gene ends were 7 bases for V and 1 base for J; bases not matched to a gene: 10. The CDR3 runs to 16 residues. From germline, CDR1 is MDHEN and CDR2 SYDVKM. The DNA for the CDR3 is TGTGCCAGCAACTCCGGGACAGGGCTAGCGAACACTGAAGCTTTCTTT. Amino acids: CASNSGTGLANTEAFF.

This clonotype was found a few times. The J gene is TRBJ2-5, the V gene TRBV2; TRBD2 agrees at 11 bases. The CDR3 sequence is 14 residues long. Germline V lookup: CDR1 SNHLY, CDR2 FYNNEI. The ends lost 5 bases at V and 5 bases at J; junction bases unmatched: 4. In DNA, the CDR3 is TGTGCCAGCAGTCCACTAGCGGGGGTGGAGACCCAGTACTTC. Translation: CASSPLAGVETQYF.

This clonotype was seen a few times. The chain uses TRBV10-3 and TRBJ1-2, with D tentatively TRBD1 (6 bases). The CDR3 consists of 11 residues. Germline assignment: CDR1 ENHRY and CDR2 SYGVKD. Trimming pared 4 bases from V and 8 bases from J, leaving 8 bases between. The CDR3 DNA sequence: TGTGCCATCAGTGTCAGGGGCGGCTACACCTTC. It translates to CAISVRGGYTF.

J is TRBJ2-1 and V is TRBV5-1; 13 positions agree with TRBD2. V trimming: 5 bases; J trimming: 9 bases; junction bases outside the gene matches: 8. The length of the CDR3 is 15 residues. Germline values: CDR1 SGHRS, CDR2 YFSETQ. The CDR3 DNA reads TGCGCCAGCAGGATTACTAGCGGGGGGGCCGCTGAGCAGTTCTTC. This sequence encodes CASRITSGGAAEQFF.

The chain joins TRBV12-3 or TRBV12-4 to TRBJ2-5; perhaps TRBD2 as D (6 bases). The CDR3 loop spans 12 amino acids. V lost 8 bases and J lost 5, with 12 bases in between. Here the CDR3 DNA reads TGTGCCAGCGGGGGGACGAGGGAGACCCAGTACTTC. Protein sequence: CASGGTRETQYF.

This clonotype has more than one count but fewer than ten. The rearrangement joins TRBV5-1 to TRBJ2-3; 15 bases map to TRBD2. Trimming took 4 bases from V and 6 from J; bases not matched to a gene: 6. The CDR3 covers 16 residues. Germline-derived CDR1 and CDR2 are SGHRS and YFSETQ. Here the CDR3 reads CASSPGLAGGHDTQYF. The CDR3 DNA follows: TGCGCCAGCAGCCCGGGACTAGCGGGGGGCCATGATACGCAGTATTTT.

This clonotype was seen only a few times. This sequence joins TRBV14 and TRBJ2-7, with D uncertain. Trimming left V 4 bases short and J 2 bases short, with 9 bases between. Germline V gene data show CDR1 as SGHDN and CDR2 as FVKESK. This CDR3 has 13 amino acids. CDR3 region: CASSPQDPYEQYF. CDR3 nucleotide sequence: TGTGCCAGCAGCCCCCAGGACCCCTACGAGCAGTACTTC.

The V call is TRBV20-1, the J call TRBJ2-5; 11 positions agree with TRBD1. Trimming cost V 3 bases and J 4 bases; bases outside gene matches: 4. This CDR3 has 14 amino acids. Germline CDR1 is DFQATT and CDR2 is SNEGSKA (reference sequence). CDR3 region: CSARGQGGAETQYF. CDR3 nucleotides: TGCAGTGCTAGGGGACAGGGGGGGGCAGAGACCCAGTACTTC.

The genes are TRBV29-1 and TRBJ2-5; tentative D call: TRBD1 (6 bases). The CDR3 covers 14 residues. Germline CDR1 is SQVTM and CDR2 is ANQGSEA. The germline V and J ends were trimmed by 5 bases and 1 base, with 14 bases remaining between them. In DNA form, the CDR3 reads TGCAGCGTTCGTGACAGGCCCTTCCAAGAGACCCAGTACTTC. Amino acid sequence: CSVRDRPFQETQYF.

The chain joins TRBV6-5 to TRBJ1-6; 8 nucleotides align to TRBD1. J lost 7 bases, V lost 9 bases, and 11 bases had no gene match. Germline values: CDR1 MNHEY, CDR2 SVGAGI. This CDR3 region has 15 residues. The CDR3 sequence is CASHGGTGNNSPLHF. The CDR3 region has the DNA TGTGCCAGTCACGGAGGGACAGGCAACAATTCACCCCTCCACTTT.

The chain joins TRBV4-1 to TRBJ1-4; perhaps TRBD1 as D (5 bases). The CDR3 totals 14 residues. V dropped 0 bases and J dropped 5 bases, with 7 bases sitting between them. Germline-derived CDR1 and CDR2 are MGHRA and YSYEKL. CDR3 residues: CASSQDRTNEKLFF. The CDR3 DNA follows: TGCGCCAGCAGCCAAGACAGGACAAATGAAAAACTGTTTTTT.

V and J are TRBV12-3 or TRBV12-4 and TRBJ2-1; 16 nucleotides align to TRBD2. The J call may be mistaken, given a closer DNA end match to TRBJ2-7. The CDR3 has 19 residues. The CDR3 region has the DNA TGTGCCAGCAGTTCCCCGGGACTAGCGGGGGGGTCCTCCTACAATGAGCAGTACTTC. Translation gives CASSSPGLAGGSSYNEQYF.

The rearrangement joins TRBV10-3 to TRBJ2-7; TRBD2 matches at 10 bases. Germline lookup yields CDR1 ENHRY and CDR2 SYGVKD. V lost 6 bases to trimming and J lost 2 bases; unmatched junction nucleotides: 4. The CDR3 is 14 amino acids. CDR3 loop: CAIRSSGGTYEQYF. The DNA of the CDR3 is TGTGCCATCAGATCTAGCGGGGGAACCTACGAGCAGTACTTC.

Here the CDR3 reads CASSLLGQGAGNEQFF. In DNA form, the CDR3 reads TGTGCCAGCAGCTTGTTGGGACAGGGGGCTGGCAATGAGCAGTTCTTC. The V and J genes are TRBV5-6 and TRBJ2-1, with TRBD1 matching over 12 bases. The germline CDR1 and CDR2 sequences are SGHDT and YYEEEE. V dropped 1 base and J dropped 6; count of bases not matched to a gene: 5. The CDR3 extends over 16 amino acids.

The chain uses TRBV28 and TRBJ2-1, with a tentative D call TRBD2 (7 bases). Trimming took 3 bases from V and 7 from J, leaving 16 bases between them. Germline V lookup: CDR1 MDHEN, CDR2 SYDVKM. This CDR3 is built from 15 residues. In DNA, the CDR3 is TGTGCCAGCAGTTTGTTGGGGGGGCCAAAAAATGAGCAGTTCTTC. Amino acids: CASSLLGGPKNEQFF.

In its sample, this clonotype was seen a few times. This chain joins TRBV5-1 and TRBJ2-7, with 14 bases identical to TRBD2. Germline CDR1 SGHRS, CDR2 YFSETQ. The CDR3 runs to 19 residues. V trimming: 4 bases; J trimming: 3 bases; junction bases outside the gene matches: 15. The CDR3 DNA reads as TGCGCCAGCAGCGTTGGTCGAGGGGGACTAGCGGGGGCAAGCTACGAGCAGTACTTC. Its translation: CASSVGRGGLAGASYEQYF.

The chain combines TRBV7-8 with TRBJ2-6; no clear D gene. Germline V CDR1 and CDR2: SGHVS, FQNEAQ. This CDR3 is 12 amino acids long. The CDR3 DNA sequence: TGTGCTTGGATCTCTGGGGCCAACGTCCTGACTTTC. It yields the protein CAWISGANVLTF.

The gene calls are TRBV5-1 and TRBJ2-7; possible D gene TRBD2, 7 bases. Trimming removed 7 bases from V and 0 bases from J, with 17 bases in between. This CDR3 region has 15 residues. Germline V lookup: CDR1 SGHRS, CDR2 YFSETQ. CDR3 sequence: CASWEGGPSSYEQYF. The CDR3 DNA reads TGCGCCAGCTGGGAGGGGGGGCCCTCCTCCTACGAGCAGTACTTC.

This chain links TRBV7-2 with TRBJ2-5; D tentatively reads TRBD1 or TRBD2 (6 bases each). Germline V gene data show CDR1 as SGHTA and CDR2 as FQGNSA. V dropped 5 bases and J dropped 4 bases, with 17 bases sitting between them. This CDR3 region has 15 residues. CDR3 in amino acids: CASSSRGPSGETQYF. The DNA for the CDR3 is TGTGCCAGCAGCAGCCGGGGGCCCTCGGGAGAGACCCAGTACTTC.

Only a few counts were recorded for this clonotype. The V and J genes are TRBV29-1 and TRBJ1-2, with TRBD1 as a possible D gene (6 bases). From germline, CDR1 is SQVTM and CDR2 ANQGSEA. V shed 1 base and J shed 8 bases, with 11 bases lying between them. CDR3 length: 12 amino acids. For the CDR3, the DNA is TGCAGCGTTGAAGGGGCGGGGGGCGGCTACACCTTC. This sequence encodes CSVEGAGGGYTF.

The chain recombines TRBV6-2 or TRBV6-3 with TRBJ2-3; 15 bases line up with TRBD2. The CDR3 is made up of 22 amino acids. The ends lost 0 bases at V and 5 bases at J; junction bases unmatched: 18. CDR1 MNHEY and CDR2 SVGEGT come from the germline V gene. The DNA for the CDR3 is TGTGCCAGCAGTTACTCGACGGGGGCCTCCGGGACTAGCGGGGGGCCAATAGATACGCAGTATTTT. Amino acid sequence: CASSYSTGASGTSGGPIDTQYF.

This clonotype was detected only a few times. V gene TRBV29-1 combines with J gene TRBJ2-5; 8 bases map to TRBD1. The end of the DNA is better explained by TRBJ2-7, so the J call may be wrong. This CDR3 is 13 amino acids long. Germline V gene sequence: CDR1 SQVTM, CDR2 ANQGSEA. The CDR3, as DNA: TGCAGCGTTACGACAGGGGTAGCCTACGAGCAGTACTTC. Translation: CSVTTGVAYEQYF.

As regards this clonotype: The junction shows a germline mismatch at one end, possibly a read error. CDR3 in DNA: TGTGCCAGCAGCGTAGTATCTAGCGGGAGCACAGATGCGCAGTATTTT. Protein product: CASSVVSSGSTDAQYF. This chain links TRBV9 with TRBJ2-3; 10 nucleotides agree with TRBD2. The CDR3 runs to 16 residues. CDR1 SGDLS and CDR2 YYNGEE come from the germline V gene.

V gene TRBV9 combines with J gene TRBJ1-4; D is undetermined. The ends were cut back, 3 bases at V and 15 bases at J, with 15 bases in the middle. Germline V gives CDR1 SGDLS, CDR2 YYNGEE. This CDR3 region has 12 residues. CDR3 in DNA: TGTGCCAGCAGCGAGCGCTCGGAAAGGGTGTTTTTT. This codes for CASSERSERVFF.

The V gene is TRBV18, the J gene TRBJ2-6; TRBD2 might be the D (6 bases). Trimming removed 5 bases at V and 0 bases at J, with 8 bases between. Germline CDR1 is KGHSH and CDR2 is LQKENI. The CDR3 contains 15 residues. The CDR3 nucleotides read TGTGCCAGCTCAATCGGGGGCTCTGGGGCCAACGTCCTGACTTTC. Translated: CASSIGGSGANVLTF.

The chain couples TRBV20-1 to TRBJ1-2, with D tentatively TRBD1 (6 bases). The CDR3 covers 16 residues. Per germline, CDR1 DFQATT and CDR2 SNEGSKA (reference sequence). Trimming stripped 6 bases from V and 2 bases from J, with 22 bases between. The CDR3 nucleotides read TGCAGTGCCCCAATCTTCCTAATACAGGGAAACTATGGCTACACCTTC. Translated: CSAPIFLIQGNYGYTF.

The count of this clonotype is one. The CDR3, as DNA: TGTGCCAGCAGCGCCACTCGGGGATACGAGCAGTACTTC. This gives the protein CASSATRGYEQYF. The rearrangement links TRBV7-9 to TRBJ2-7; TRBD2 is a possible D gene (5 bases). V was shortened by 5 bases and J by 4 bases, with 12 bases between the two germline ends. Germline assignment: CDR1 SEHNR and CDR2 FQNEAQ (reference sequence). The CDR3 has 13 residues.

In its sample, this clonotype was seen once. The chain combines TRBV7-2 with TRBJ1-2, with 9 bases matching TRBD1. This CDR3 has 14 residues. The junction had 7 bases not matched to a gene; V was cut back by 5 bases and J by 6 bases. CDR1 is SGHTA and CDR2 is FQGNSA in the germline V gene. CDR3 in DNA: TGTGCCAGCAGCCCCCGGGACAGGGCCCATGGCTACACCTTC. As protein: CASSPRDRAHGYTF.